This T cell receptor beta chain was sequenced in a study of blood T cell repertoires in COVID-19. Across the study: Samples representing acute and convalescent COVID-19 were sourced from the United States, Italy and Spain.

Per the original data handling: Quantification of nucleated cells was approximated via reference gene primer amplification. The protocol was immunoSEQ multiplex PCR, while the TCRdb copy is restricted to in-frame clones and leaves out a portion. V, J and clone size were drawn from that table, and D and trimming were deduced from the DNA. Of about 33,000 clones in the sample, approximately 86% were seen once. V shed 4 bases and J 7 bases; nucleotides not matched to a gene: 9. The CDR3 has 16 amino acids. CDR1 and CDR2 (germline): KGHDR, SFDVKD. The chain has TRBV24-1 and TRBJ2-1; 10 nucleotides agree with TRBD2. Sequencing input: peripheral blood. The clonotype was recovered from an older man with acute or convalescent COVID-19. The DNA of the CDR3 is TGTGCCACCAGTGACCCCAGCGGGGGGGCGGGAAATGAGCAGTTCTTC. This codes for CATSDPSGGAGNEQFF.